These T cell receptor beta chains were read from a single sample in a study of vaccination and CD4 T cells after COVID-19. Their antigens remain unidentified. MiXCR, applied by TCRdb to the PCR reads, yields one record per CDR3 protein. Here the sample spans some 16,000 distinct CDR3 sequences, less than 60% being singletons. Material: CD4+ T cells from blood, cultured in vitro. The receptors stem from a human donor who had recovered from COVID-19. The CDR3 runs from the conserved cysteine through the conserved F or W. The order of the fields is V gene, clone size, J gene, D gene, CDR3 DNA, CDR3 protein. A D gene is named only where the DNA matches it firmly. Clone sizes are given selectively: once, few, many, or a class where the clone is expanded.

V: TRBV21-1
size: few
J: TRBJ1-2
D: -
DNA: TGTGCCAGCAGCAAAGGTGGCTACACCTTC
CDR3: CASSKGGYTF

V: TRBV11-1
size: few
J: TRBJ2-7
D: -
DNA: TGTGCCAGCAGCACTATTGGGACGGCTTACGAGCAGTACTTC
CDR3: CASSTIGTAYEQYF

V: TRBV28
size: -
J: TRBJ2-4
D: TRBD1
DNA: TGTGCCAGCAGTCCCTTGTACCACAGGGGAAACATTCAGTACTTC
CDR3: CASSPLYHRGNIQYF

V: TRBV10-1
size: -
J: TRBJ1-1
D: -
DNA: TGCGCCAGCAGTGAATACAGGGAAGGCACTGAAGCTTTCTTT
CDR3: CASSEYREGTEAFF

V: TRBV12-5
size: -
J: TRBJ1-4
D: -
DNA: TGTGCTAGTCGAGAATCGGAAAAACTGTTTTTT
CDR3: CASRESEKLFF

V: TRBV7-2
size: -
J: TRBJ1-2
D: -
DNA: TGTGCCAGCAGCTTCGCCTCCAACGGCTACACCTTC
CDR3: CASSFASNGYTF

V: TRBV29-1
size: few
J: TRBJ2-7
D: -
DNA: TGCAGCGCGGAGGGGGAGACGGGCTACGAGCAGTACTTC
CDR3: CSAEGETGYEQYF

V: TRBV3-1
size: -
J: TRBJ2-7
D: -
DNA: TGTGCCAGCAGCCAAGATGGCACCAACTACGAGCAGTACTTC
CDR3: CASSQDGTNYEQYF

V: TRBV24-1
size: -
J: TRBJ2-2
D: TRBD1
DNA: TGTGCCACCAGTAATTCCGGGACAGGGAGCACCGGGGAGCTGTTTTTT
CDR3: CATSNSGTGSTGELFF

V: TRBV7-2
size: few
J: TRBJ2-7
D: TRBD1
DNA: TGTGCCAGCAGCTTAGCTTCGGTCAGGGGGAACAACGAGCAGTACTTC
CDR3: CASSLASVRGNNEQYF

V: TRBV24-1
size: few
J: TRBJ2-3
D: -
DNA: TGTGCCATCAGTCGGGGAAATACAGATACGCAGTATTTT
CDR3: CAISRGNTDTQYF

V: TRBV6-5
size: -
J: TRBJ1-3
D: -
DNA: TGTGCCAGCAGTTTGAACGTGGACCCGGGGGCTGGAAACACCATATATTTT
CDR3: CASSLNVDPGAGNTIYF

V: TRBV27
size: few
J: TRBJ1-6
D: -
DNA: TGTGCCAGCAGCGGGTCTCGCAATAATTCACCCCTCCACTTT
CDR3: CASSGSRNNSPLHF